This TCR beta chain was documented in a study of blood T cell repertoires in COVID-19. CDR1 is LGHNA, CDR2 YSLEER, per germline. The germline V and J ends were trimmed by 1 base and 3 bases, with 9 bases remaining between them. The CDR3 is made up of 14 amino acids. The table came from immunoSEQ multiplex PCR; TCRdb's copy has only in-frame clones and leaves some out. The sample carries about 150,000 clones, roughly 81% recorded once. The rearrangement joins TRBV4-3 to TRBJ1-2; the D is unclear. This receptor was taken from a human donor with acute or convalescent COVID-19. The donor label of this sample is uncertain. The material sequenced was peripheral blood. The CDR3 nucleotides are TGCGCCAGCAGCCAAGGGCCGGGATACTATGGCTACACCTTC. This translates into CASSQGPGYYGYTF.